This T cell receptor (beta chain) was identified in a study of graft-versus-host responses after intestinal transplantation (TCRdb year 2021). Regarding the study in general: Recipients received multivisceral, liver-intestinal, or isolated intestinal transplants. Every recipient was given anti-thymocyte globulin induction, followed by about three years of maintenance tacrolimus and steroids. After intestinal transplantation, graft-versus-host and host-versus-graft alloreactive T cell clones were followed in the graft, circulation and bone marrow using bulk TCR-beta CDR3 sequencing. Alloreactive clones were identified by sequencing pre-transplant mixed lymphocyte reaction products and comparing them with unstimulated pre-transplant donor and recipient T cells. The cohort enrolled fewer than 25 intestinal transplant recipients including one retransplant, and a few patients lacking pretransplant specimens were excluded. Donor T cell macrochimerism was defined as a peak of at least 4% donor T cells among recipient peripheral blood mononuclear cells. Rather than being sequenced by the commercial service, samples from three later patients were sequenced in-house on an Illumina MiSeq and processed with MiXCR.

Broad study findings and their caveats: The conclusions were limited by the relatively low number and heterogeneity of the intestinal transplant patients. Early after transplant, peak levels of circulating GvH clones were found to be associated with declines in HvG clones. GvH clones were found in recipient bone marrow, and some of the GvH clones appeared earlier in ileal mucosa or blood, which is consistent with an intestinal mucosal origin. High GvH to HvG T cell clonal ratios were observed in the allografts of patients with donor T cell macrochimerism.

Blood samples were collected up to 4 times in the first month after transplant and then at least monthly when available. Notes on this clone: The antigen this receptor binds is unknown. No much larger clone is present one base from it, and per-base qualities are unavailable.

From the cysteine through the phenylalanine, the CDR3 covers 16 amino acids. Just CDR3 DNA is preserved here, 48 bases in frame from base 1. The germline V gene yields MNHGY for CDR1 and SAAAGT for CDR2. Trimmed from V: 6 bases; trimmed from J: 3 bases; junction bases lacking a gene match: 11. Library method: the immunoSEQ multiplex PCR assay. Adaptive Biotechnologies carried out high-throughput TCR-beta CDR3 sequencing of genomic DNA for most patients. The authors' analysis ran thus. Adaptive's ImmunoSEQ software was the source of the TCR sequencing data for 15 to 20 patients, while a few other patients were processed with MiXCR and VDJtools. Because the origin of CDR3 nucleotide sequences shared between donor and recipient could not be assigned, those sequences were removed. Alloreactive clones required at least 2-fold expansion over unstimulated cells and minimum CFSE-low frequency of 0.002% (template counts) or 0.001% (read counts). Clones detected in sequenced pre-transplant spleen, lymph node, or MLR CFSE-low populations of the donor or recipient were defined as mappable. The cumulative frequency of alloreactive clones was calculated as a percentage of all sequences, weighted by copy number. TCRdb stores this immuneACCESS table with in-frame sequences only. Part of the clones is absent; in the studies checked, under half of the shortfall reflects unresolved V genes, and no reason is known for the rest. That table supplies the V and J calls and clone size; D and trimming were determined from the DNA. In all, the sample holds about 29,000 clones, and about 92% of those were seen once. 0.6% to 0.75% of the sample is taken by the ten largest.

This specimen consisted of PBMCs, obtained roughly 68 days after intestinal transplant. The sequence came from a human patient who received an intestinal transplant, so some T cells may come from the graft donor. The V and J segments used are TRBV6-8 and TRBJ2-1; the central 7 bases match TRBD2. In nucleotides, the sequence is TGTGCCAGCAGCTCCCGGGACTATCCTTTCTACAATGAGCAGTTCTTC. Its translation is CASSSRDYPFYNEQFF.